This TCR beta chain originates from a study of regulatory T cells in long-lasting Graves disease. On the study more broadly: Antithyroid drug intake by newly diagnosed Graves' patients had lasted under 3 months.

With iRepertoire HTBI primers and Arm-PCR of CDR3 regions, TCR beta libraries were built. MiXCR, applied by TCRdb to the multiplex PCR reads, yields one record per CDR3 protein. The sample lists roughly 610,000 distinct CDR3 sequences; roughly 16% were seen once. There are a few counts of this clonotype. Regarding time point: newly diagnosed GD, antithyroid drugs for less than 3 months. The TCR library used RNA extracted from PBMCs. Blood from the periphery, approximately 9 milliliters in all, was drawn into EDTA tubes. The CDR3 has 13 amino acids. Germline loops: CDR1 SGHRS, CDR2 YFSETQ. V was cut by 5 bases and J by 3 bases, with 12 bases left in between. These data also featured in a second study, about T cells in Graves' hyperthyroidism and ophthalmopathy. According to that study: Most thyroid clonotypes with frequency above 0.001 were detected in blood. Ophthalmopathy cases were set apart from stable hyperthyroidism by a 13 V-J model.

The chain combines TRBV5-1 with TRBJ2-7; maybe TRBD1 (5 bases). Here the sequenced sample was peripheral blood mononuclear cells (PBMCs), taken at new diagnosis, from a patient treated with antithyroid drugs. This sequence was found in a woman younger than 45 with Graves disease. CDR3 DNA: TGCGCCAGCAGGCCACAGGATTTCTACGAGCAGTACTTC. This codes for CASRPQDFYEQYF.